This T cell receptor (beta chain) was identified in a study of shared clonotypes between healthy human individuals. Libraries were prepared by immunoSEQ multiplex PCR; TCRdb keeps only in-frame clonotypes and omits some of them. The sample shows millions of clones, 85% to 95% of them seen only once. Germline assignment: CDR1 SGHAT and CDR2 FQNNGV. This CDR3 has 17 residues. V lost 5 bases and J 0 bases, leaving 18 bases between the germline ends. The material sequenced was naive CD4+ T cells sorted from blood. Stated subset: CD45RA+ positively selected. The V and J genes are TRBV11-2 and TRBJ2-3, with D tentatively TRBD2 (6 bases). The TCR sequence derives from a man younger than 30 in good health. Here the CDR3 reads CASSPETGRRSTDTQYF. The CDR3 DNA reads TGTGCCAGCAGCCCCGAAACCGGGAGACGCAGCACAGATACGCAGTATTTT.